This TCR beta chain was sequenced in a study of blood T cells in healthy people across ages. Germline CDR1 reads SGHAT; CDR2 reads FQNNGV. Trimming took off 1 base at V and 3 bases at J, with 7 bases between the two ends. The CDR3 spans 13 residues. There are a few counts of this clonotype. A J-beta primer mix and a sample-barcoded 5' primer were used in a second PCR of roughly 6 to 11 cycles. In TCRdb, the 5' RACE reads were re-called with MiXCR into one record per CDR3 protein. The sample carries roughly 1.5 million distinct CDR3 sequences, roughly 43% recorded once. Sequenced material: blood. This TCR was recovered from a young woman in good health. This chain joins TRBV11-2 and TRBJ2-7; D gene ambiguous. The CDR3 sequence: CASSLGHDYEQYF. In nucleotides, the CDR3 is TGTGCCAGCAGCTTAGGACACGACTACGAGCAGTACTTC.